Listed below are T cell receptor beta chains from one sample, sequenced in a study of radiotherapy plus CTLA-4 blockade in lung cancer. Clones were read by immunoSEQ multiplex PCR, and TCRdb kept only the in-frame ones, dropping some. Altogether approximately 30,000 clones are present, 75% to 90% being singletons, with the ten largest covering roughly 24%. This specimen was peripheral blood, taken from a patient treated with radiotherapy plus ipilimumab. Receptors were obtained from a human donor with non-small cell lung cancer that progressed on radiotherapy plus ipilimumab. Both conserved end residues are part of each CDR3. A D gene is named only where the DNA matches it firmly. Size tells how often a clone was seen (once, few, many) or the class of an expanded clone, and some rows leave it out.

TRBJ1-2 | . | TRBD1 | TRBV5-4 | TGTGCCAGCACCAAGAGACAGGGAAAGGGTAACTATGGCTACACCTTC | CASTKRQGKGNYGYTF
TRBJ2-7 | . | . | TRBV7-8 | TGTGCCAGCAGCTTCGGGGAAGCCTACGAGCAGTACTTC | CASSFGEAYEQYF
TRBJ2-1 | . | TRBD1 | TRBV19 | TGTGCCAGTAGTCTTCAAAACCGGGACAGGGTAGACAATGAGCAGTTCTTC | CASSLQNRDRVDNEQFF
TRBJ2-3 | . | . | TRBV18 | TGTGCCAGCTCACCACCGGCCTCCACAGATACGCAGTATTTT | CASSPPASTDTQYF
TRBJ1-1 | . | TRBD1 | TRBV9 | TGTGCCAGCAGCGCCACGGGACAGATCACTGAAGCTTTCTTT | CASSATGQITEAFF
TRBJ2-7 | . | . | TRBV6-1 | TGTGCCATTCTTCCGGGACTCTACGAGCAGTACTTC | CAILPGLYEQYF
TRBJ1-2 | . | . | TRBV2 | TGTGCCAGCACGTCCAGGGATTATGGCTACACCTTC | CASTSRDYGYTF
TRBJ1-1 | . | TRBD1 | TRBV14 | TGTGCCAGCAGCCAAGGCTCTACGACAGGGCCCGAAGCTTTCTTT | CASSQGSTTGPEAFF
TRBJ2-5 | . | . | TRBV5-1 | TGCGCCAGCAGCTTGGCCCAATGGAGGGGGCGCTGGGGAGAGACCCAGTACTTC | CASSLAQWRGRWGETQYF
TRBJ1-6 | once | . | TRBV19 | TGTGCCAGCACCACCGGAGGGGCGGTTAATTCACCCCTCCACTTT | CASTTGGAVNSPLHF
TRBJ2-7 | . | TRBD2 | TRBV2 | TGTGCCAGCAGTGAATTCCCGCCGCGGGGGGGCTCTCGTGAGCAGTACTTC | CASSEFPPRGGSREQYF
TRBJ2-1 | . | TRBD2 | TRBV2 | TGTGCCAGCAGTTTCCCGGGACTAGCGGCGGTTAATGAGCAGTTCTTC | CASSFPGLAAVNEQFF
TRBJ2-5 | . | TRBD2 | TRBV11-1 | TGTGCCAGCAGCTTAGCTCTAGCGGGGGCCGGTGAGACCCAGTACTTC | CASSLALAGAGETQYF
TRBJ2-1 | . | TRBD2 | TRBV19 | TGTGCCAGTCTCCCCTCTCTGGGACTAGCGGGGGTAAGCTCCTACAATGAGCAGTTCTTC | CASLPSLGLAGVSSYNEQFF
TRBJ2-2 | . | TRBD1 | TRBV19 | TGTGCCAGTGGCAATACAGGGGCGTACACCGGGGAGCTGTTTTTT | CASGNTGAYTGELFF
TRBJ1-2 | . | . | TRBV6-1 | TGTGCCAGCAGTGTTCCGGGTCAAGGCTACACCTTC | CASSVPGQGYTF
TRBJ2-3 | . | . | TRBV14 | TGTGCCAGCAGCCCCCTGGGTGGTACGGGGACAGATACGCAGTATTTT | CASSPLGGTGTDTQYF
TRBJ1-1 | few | . | TRBV29-1 | TGCAGCGTGGTGGGGGCCGACACTGAAGCTTTCTTT | CSVVGADTEAFF
TRBJ2-7 | . | . | TRBV5-1 | TGCGCCAGCAGCTTGGCTCCGGGAACCAGCTCCTACGAGCAGTACTTC | CASSLAPGTSSYEQYF
TRBJ2-7 | . | TRBD1 | TRBV5-8 | TGTGCCAGCAGCCTGAACCCTGGCGGGACAGGGCCCTACGAGCAGTACTTC | CASSLNPGGTGPYEQYF
TRBJ1-1 | . | . | TRBV7-9 | TGTGCCAGCAGCAAGGGGGACACTGAAGCTTTCTTT | CASSKGDTEAFF
TRBJ1-1 | . | . | TRBV5-5 | TGTGCCAGCAGCGGAAGGCAGGGGATGAACACTGAAGCTTTCTTT | CASSGRQGMNTEAFF
TRBJ2-7 | . | TRBD1 | TRBV19 | TGTGCCAGCCGGGACAGAAGTTACGAGCAGTACTTC | CASRDRSYEQYF
TRBJ1-4 | . | . | TRBV12-5 | TGTGCTAGTGGACCATGGAACAGTGAAAAACTGTTTTTT | CASGPWNSEKLFF
TRBJ1-5 | . | . | TRBV5-1 | TGCGCCAGCAGGCCGGACAGTTATAGCAATCAGCCCCAGCATTTT | CASRPDSYSNQPQHF
TRBJ2-3 | . | TRBD2 | TRBV15 | TGTGCCACCAGCAGAGGTAGCGGGACCACAGATACGCAGTATTTT | CATSRGSGTTDTQYF
TRBJ2-5 | . | . | TRBV5-5 | TGTGCCAGCAGCATGAGGAGGGTACTTCCTCAGACCCAGTACTTC | CASSMRRVLPQTQYF
TRBJ2-1 | once | . | TRBV5-1 | TGCGCCAGCAGCCCAGAGGGAGGATACGACTCCTACAATGAGCAGTTCTTC | CASSPEGGYDSYNEQFF
TRBJ1-5 | . | TRBD1 | TRBV18 | TGTGCCAGCTCACCCAACAGGGGGCCGTCGGATCAGCCCCAGCATTTT | CASSPNRGPSDQPQHF
TRBJ1-5 | . | . | TRBV11-2 | TGTGCCAGCAGCTTAGACCGACTCCATCAGCCCCAGCATTTT | CASSLDRLHQPQHF
TRBJ2-3 | . | TRBD1 | TRBV7-2 | TGTGCCAGCAGCTCCGGGACAGAGACAGATACGCAGTATTTT | CASSSGTETDTQYF
TRBJ1-5 | . | . | TRBV6-1 | TGTGCCAGCAGTGAAAGCGGGCCCCAGCATTTT | CASSESGPQHF
TRBJ1-2 | . | . | TRBV25-1 | TGTGCCAGCAGTGAGGTTGCGGGGTTTAACGGCTACACCTTC | CASSEVAGFNGYTF
TRBJ2-2 | . | TRBD1 | TRBV19 | TGTGCCAGTAGTACGACAGGGGGGAACACCGGGGAGCTGTTTTTT | CASSTTGGNTGELFF
TRBJ1-5 | . | . | TRBV10-2 | TGCGCCAGCAGTGAGTCCCGGACATCGGAGCCCCAGCATTTT | CASSESRTSEPQHF
TRBJ1-5 | few | TRBD1 | TRBV28 | TGTGCCAGCAGTTTGGGACAGGCGTACAATCAGCCCCAGCATTTT | CASSLGQAYNQPQHF
TRBJ2-7 | . | . | TRBV6-1 | TGTGCCAGCAGTCTCTCCCCAGGGAACTACGAGCAGTACTTC | CASSLSPGNYEQYF
TRBJ2-6 | . | . | TRBV27 | TGTGCCAGCAGTTCAGCTGGGGCCAACGTCCTGACTTTC | CASSSAGANVLTF
TRBJ1-1 | . | TRBD1 | TRBV29-1 | TGCAGCGGTGGGACAGGGATTTTTGTAACTGAAGCTTTCTTT | CSGGTGIFVTEAFF
TRBJ1-5 | . | . | TRBV7-2 | TGTGCCAGCAGCGGGGGGGGGCCAGGCAATCAGCCCCAGCATTTT | CASSGGGPGNQPQHF
TRBJ2-5 | . | . | TRBV5-1 | TGCGCCAGCAGCTTCGGAGGGTCGGGACAAGAGACCCAGTACTTC | CASSFGGSGQETQYF
TRBJ1-2 | . | TRBD1 | TRBV28 | TGTGCCAGCCGGACAGGGAATGGCTACACCTTC | CASRTGNGYTF
TRBJ2-1 | . | . | TRBV5-4 | TGTGCCAGTGGACCGGGACACGCCTACAATGAGCAGTTCTTC | CASGPGHAYNEQFF
TRBJ2-5 | few | TRBD1 | TRBV5-1 | TGCGCCAGCAGAGACGCGACAGGGCTGGGAGAGACCCAGTACTTC | CASRDATGLGETQYF
TRBJ2-3 | . | TRBD2 | TRBV5-1 | TGCGCCAGCAGCTTTAGCGGGGGGCAGAAGAGCACGCAGTATTTT | CASSFSGGQKSTQYF
TRBJ2-7 | once | . | TRBV19 | TGTGCCAGTGGGGCCGCCGCGGGGCCCTACGAGCAGTACTTC | CASGAAAGPYEQYF
TRBJ2-3 | . | . | TRBV5-1 | TGCGCCAGCAGCTTGGGTTCGGGTACAGATACGCAGTATTTT | CASSLGSGTDTQYF
TRBJ2-2 | . | TRBD1 | TRBV7-6 | TGTGCCAGCAGCGACAGGGCCGGCAGCGGGGAGCTGTTTTTT | CASSDRAGSGELFF